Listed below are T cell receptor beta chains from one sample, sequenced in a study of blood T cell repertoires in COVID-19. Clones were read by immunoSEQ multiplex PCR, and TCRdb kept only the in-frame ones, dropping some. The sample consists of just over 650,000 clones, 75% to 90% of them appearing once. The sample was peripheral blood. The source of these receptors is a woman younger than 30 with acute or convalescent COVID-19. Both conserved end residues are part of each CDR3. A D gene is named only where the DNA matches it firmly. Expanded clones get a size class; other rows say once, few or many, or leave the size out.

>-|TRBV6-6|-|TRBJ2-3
TGTGCCAGCAGGCCCTCCGGGTACGCACGGACAGATACGCAGTATTTT
CASRPSGYARTDTQYF
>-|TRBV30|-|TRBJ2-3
TGTGCCTGGAGTGTACGGGACACAGATACGCAGTATTTT
CAWSVRDTDTQYF
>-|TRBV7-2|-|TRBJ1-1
TGTGCCAGCAGCGACTTACACGAGGCCACTGAAGCTTTCTTT
CASSDLHEATEAFF
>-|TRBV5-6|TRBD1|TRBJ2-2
TGTGCCAGCAGGGGTCCGGGACAGGGCTACACCGGGGAGCTGTTTTTT
CASRGPGQGYTGELFF
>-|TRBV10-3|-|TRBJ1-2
TGTGCCATCAGTGTTGGGGGGAACTATGGCTACACCTTC
CAISVGGNYGYTF
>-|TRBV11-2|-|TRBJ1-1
TGTGCCAGCAGCTTACTCAGGAACACTGAAGCTTTCTTT
CASSLLRNTEAFF
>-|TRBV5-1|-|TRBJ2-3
TGCGCCAGCAGCCTTCGGGGGACTGACACAGATACGCAGTATTTT
CASSLRGTDTDTQYF
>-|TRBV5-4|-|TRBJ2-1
TGTGCCAGCAGCTCCCCCAGTGAGCAGTTCTTC
CASSSPSEQFF
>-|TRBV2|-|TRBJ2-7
TGTGCCAGCAGTGAAATCAGGGGACGTACCTACGAGCAGTACTTC
CASSEIRGRTYEQYF
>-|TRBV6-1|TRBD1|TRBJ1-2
TGTGCCAGCAGTGAAGTGGAGACAGGGATAGGCTATGGCTACACCTTC
CASSEVETGIGYGYTF
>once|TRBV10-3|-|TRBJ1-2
TGTGCCATCAGTGAGAGTGGCAGAGGGCTTAACTATGGCTACACCTTC
CAISESGRGLNYGYTF
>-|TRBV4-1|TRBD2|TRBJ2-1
TGCGCCAGCAGCCAATCCCTAGCGGGGGGGCATAATGAGCAGTTCTTC
CASSQSLAGGHNEQFF
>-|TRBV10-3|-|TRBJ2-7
TGTGCCATCAGTGATAGGGCCAGGGTGGCTGCCTACGAGCAGTACTTC
CAISDRARVAAYEQYF
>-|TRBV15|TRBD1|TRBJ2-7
TGTGCCACCAGCAGAGATCGACAGGGGTACGAGCAGTACTTC
CATSRDRQGYEQYF
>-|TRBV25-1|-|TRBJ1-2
TGTGCCAGCAGGTTGGGGGCCTGGGGTGGCTACACCTTC
CASRLGAWGGYTF
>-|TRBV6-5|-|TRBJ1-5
TGTGCCAGCAGTTACGATAGCGGAACCAATCAGCCCCAGCATTTT
CASSYDSGTNQPQHF
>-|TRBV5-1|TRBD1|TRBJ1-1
TGCGCCAGCAGCTTCTTCGGGACAGGGGGCGCAGGGACTGAAGCTTTCTTT
CASSFFGTGGAGTEAFF
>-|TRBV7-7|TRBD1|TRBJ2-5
TGTGCCAGCAGCTCGCCAAGGACAGGGGAGACCCAGTACTTC
CASSSPRTGETQYF
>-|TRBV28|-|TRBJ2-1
TGTGCCAGCCAGGGTAGCTCCTACAATGAGCAGTTCTTC
CASQGSSYNEQFF
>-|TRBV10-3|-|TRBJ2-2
TGTGCCATCAGTTCCGATGGGGGGTCCGGGGAGCTGTTTTTT
CAISSDGGSGELFF
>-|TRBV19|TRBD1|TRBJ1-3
TGTGCCAGTAGTCTGACAGGGTCTGGAAACACCATATATTTT
CASSLTGSGNTIYF
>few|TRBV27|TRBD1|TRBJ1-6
TGTGCCAGCAGTCCTCGACGACAGGGGACACCCCTCCACTTT
CASSPRRQGTPLHF
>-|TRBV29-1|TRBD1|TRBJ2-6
TGCAGCGCCTCCGGGACAGGATCCAACTCTGGGGCCAACGTCCTGACTTTC
CSASGTGSNSGANVLTF